In its sample, the clone carrying this T cell receptor (beta chain) was seen a few times. The antigen remains undetermined. This specimen belongs to a study of beta chain features in type 1 diabetes. Study outcomes and limitations: Moderate yet significant TCRB CDR3 shortening was seen in Type 1 diabetes patients in all four CD4+ subsets.

The investigators reverse transcribed all of the isolated RNA, so they sequenced expressed TCRB transcripts. Clones were read by immunoSEQ multiplex PCR, and TCRdb kept only the in-frame ones, dropping some. The sample yields about 160,000 clones, less than 9.5% seen once. The receptor was isolated from a woman between 40 and 50 years old with type 1 diabetes. What was sequenced was central memory CD4+ T cells from blood.

Here the CDR3 reads CASSPRSGNQPQHF. Written as DNA, the CDR3 is TGTGCCAGCAGTCCCAGGTCGGGAAATCAGCCCCAGCATTTT. This chain links TRBV7-2 with TRBJ1-5; D gene ambiguous. Germline V gene data show CDR1 as SGHTA and CDR2 as FQGNSA. V lost 6 bases and J lost 4, with 13 bases in between. The CDR3 extends over 14 amino acids.